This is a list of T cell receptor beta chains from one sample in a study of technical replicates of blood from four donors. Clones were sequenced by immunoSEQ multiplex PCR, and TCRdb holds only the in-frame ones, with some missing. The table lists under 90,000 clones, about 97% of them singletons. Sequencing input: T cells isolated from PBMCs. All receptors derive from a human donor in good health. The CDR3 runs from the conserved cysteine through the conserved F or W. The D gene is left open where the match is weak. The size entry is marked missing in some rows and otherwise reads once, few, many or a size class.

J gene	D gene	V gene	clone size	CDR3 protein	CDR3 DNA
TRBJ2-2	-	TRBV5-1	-	CASSLDRSGNTGELFF	TGCGCCAGCAGCTTGGACCGATCAGGGAACACCGGGGAGCTGTTTTTT
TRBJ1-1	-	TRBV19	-	CASSQDRPPGDTEAFF	TGTGCCAGTAGTCAGGACCGCCCTCCGGGGGACACTGAAGCTTTCTTT
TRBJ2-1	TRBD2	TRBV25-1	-	CASTLSLAGVGEQFF	TGTGCCAGCACGTTATCACTAGCGGGAGTGGGTGAGCAGTTCTTC
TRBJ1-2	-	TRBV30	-	CAWRSTGYYGYTF	TGTGCCTGGAGGTCGACAGGTTACTATGGCTACACCTTC
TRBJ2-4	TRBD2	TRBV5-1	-	CASSLEASGALAKNIQYF	TGCGCCAGCAGCTTGGAGGCTAGCGGGGCCTTAGCCAAAAACATTCAGTACTTC
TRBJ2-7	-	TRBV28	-	CASSRQIGQTQYF	TGTGCCAGCAGTCGACAAATTGGGCAGACACAGTACTTC
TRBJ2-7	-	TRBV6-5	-	CASSYRYSSYEQYF	TGTGCCAGCAGTTACCGCTACAGCTCCTACGAGCAGTACTTC
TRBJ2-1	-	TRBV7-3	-	CASSPGMTLKAEQFF	TGTGCCAGCAGCCCCGGGATGACCCTAAAGGCTGAGCAGTTCTTC
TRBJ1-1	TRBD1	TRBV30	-	CAWTGQVGNTEAFF	TGTGCCTGGACCGGACAGGTCGGGAACACTGAAGCTTTCTTT
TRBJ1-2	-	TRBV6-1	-	CASRGARDLYGYTF	TGTGCCAGCAGGGGGGCTAGGGATCTCTATGGCTACACCTTC
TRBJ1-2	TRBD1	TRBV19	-	CASSTSVGTGDLSNYGYTF	TGTGCCAGTAGTACCTCGGTAGGGACAGGGGACCTCTCTAACTATGGCTACACCTTC
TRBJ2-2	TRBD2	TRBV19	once	CASSGGEAGTGELFF	TGTGCCAGTAGCGGAGGGGAAGCGGGGACCGGGGAGCTGTTTTTT
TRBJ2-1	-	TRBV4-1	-	CASSPLRDLYNEQFF	TGCGCCAGCAGCCCCCTCAGGGATCTCTACAATGAGCAGTTCTTC
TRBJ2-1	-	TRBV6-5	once	CASSYGSLSNEQFF	TGTGCCAGCAGTTACGGGAGTTTGAGCAATGAGCAGTTCTTC
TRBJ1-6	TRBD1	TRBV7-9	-	CASSLARGLNSPLHF	TGTGCCAGCAGCTTAGCTAGGGGGCTTAATTCACCCCTCCACTTT
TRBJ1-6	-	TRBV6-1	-	CASSEVGSYNSPLHF	TGTGCCAGCAGTGAAGTCGGCTCCTATAATTCACCCCTCCACTTT
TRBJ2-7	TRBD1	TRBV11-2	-	CASRGQGGYEQYF	TGTGCCAGCAGGGGACAGGGGGGCTACGAGCAGTACTTC
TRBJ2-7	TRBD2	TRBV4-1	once	CASSLELLANGYEQYF	TGCGCCAGCAGCCTCGAGCTACTAGCGAATGGCTACGAGCAGTACTTC
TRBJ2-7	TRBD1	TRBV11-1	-	CASGQTGQPYEQYF	TGTGCCAGCGGTCAGACGGGACAGCCCTACGAGCAGTACTTC
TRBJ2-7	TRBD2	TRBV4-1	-	CASSQDKASGRAIPQQYF	TGCGCCAGCAGCCAAGATAAGGCTAGCGGGAGGGCCATTCCCCAGCAGTACTTC
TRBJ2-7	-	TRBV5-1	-	CASSWTVRTGYEQYF	TGCGCCAGCAGCTGGACTGTGAGGACGGGTTACGAGCAGTACTTC
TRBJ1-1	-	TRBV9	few	CASSEGPRENTEAFF	TGTGCCAGCAGCGAGGGGCCCCGAGAGAACACTGAAGCTTTCTTT
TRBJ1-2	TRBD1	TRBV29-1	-	CSVEGGQGAGGYTF	TGCAGCGTTGAAGGCGGACAGGGGGCCGGTGGCTACACCTTC
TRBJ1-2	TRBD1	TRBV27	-	CASSLMGQGSYTF	TGTGCCAGCAGTTTAATGGGACAGGGGAGCTACACCTTC
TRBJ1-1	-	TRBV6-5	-	CASSYARVGTEAFF	TGTGCCAGCAGTTATGCCAGGGTAGGAACTGAAGCTTTCTTT
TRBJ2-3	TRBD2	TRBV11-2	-	CASSLEGLAGGLRDTQYF	TGTGCCAGCAGCTTAGAGGGACTAGCGGGAGGGCTCAGAGATACGCAGTATTTT
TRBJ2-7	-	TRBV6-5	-	CASSSEGTHEQYF	TGTGCCAGCAGTTCTGAGGGAACCCACGAGCAGTACTTC
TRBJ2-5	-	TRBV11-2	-	CASSLGGGRQETQYF	TGTGCCAGCAGCTTAGGCGGGGGCCGCCAAGAGACCCAGTACTTC
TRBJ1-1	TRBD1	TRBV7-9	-	CASSLATGGTGTEAFF	TGTGCCAGCAGCTTAGCGACAGGGGGGACAGGCACTGAAGCTTTCTTT
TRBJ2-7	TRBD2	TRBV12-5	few	CASGLGTSGDEQYF	TGTGCTAGTGGTTTGGGGACTAGCGGCGACGAGCAGTACTTC
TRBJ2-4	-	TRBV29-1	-	CSVDQGRNIQYF	TGCAGCGTTGATCAGGGGCGAAACATTCAGTACTTC
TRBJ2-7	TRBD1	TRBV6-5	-	CASSYSITGEYEQYF	TGTGCCAGCAGTTACTCGATCACAGGGGAGTACGAGCAGTACTTC
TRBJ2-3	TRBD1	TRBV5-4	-	CASSFGQGDTDTQYF	TGTGCCAGCAGCTTCGGACAGGGAGACACAGATACGCAGTATTTT
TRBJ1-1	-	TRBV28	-	CASTASATEAFF	TGTGCCAGCACAGCATCAGCGACTGAAGCTTTCTTT
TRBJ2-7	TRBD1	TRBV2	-	CASSDTGGAYEQYF	TGTGCCAGCAGTGACACAGGGGGAGCCTACGAGCAGTACTTC
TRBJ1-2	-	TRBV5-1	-	CASSFDRGGNGYTF	TGCGCCAGCAGCTTCGACCGGGGAGGCAATGGCTACACCTTC
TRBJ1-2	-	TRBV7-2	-	CASSLQGGGASYGYTF	TGTGCCAGCAGCTTACAAGGGGGGGGCGCGAGCTATGGCTACACCTTC
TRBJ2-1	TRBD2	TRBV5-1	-	CASSLAGEGYNEQFF	TGCGCCAGCAGCTTAGCGGGAGAGGGCTACAATGAGCAGTTCTTC
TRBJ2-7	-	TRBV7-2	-	CASTRKSGGGEQYF	TGTGCCAGCACCCGAAAATCGGGGGGCGGCGAGCAGTACTTC
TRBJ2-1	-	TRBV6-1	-	CASGGGTSSYNEQFF	TGTGCCAGTGGAGGGGGCACGAGCTCCTACAATGAGCAGTTCTTC
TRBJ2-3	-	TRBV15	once	CATSRIGTDTQYF	TGTGCCACCAGCAGAATAGGCACAGATACGCAGTATTTT
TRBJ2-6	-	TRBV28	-	CASSFLSSGANVLTF	TGTGCCAGCAGTTTCCTCAGCTCTGGGGCCAACGTCCTGACTTTC
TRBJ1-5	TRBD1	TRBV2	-	CASSPGQKQPQHF	TGTGCCAGCAGCCCGGGACAGAAACAGCCCCAGCATTTT
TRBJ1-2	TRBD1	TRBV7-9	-	CASSSHRATGDGYTF	TGTGCCAGCAGCTCACACCGGGCGACAGGGGATGGCTACACCTTC
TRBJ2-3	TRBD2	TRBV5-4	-	CASSLTAGGTDTQYF	TGTGCCAGCAGCCTCACGGCGGGGGGGACAGATACGCAGTATTTT
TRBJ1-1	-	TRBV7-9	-	CASSSPGTPNTEAFF	TGTGCCAGCAGCTCCCCCGGGACACCGAACACTGAAGCTTTCTTT
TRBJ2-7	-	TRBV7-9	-	CASSISGYEQYF	TGTGCCAGCAGCATCTCAGGATACGAGCAGTACTTC
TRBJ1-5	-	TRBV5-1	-	CASSLGPSGQYYNQPQHF	TGCGCCAGCAGCTTGGGCCCCTCCGGACAGTATTATAATCAGCCCCAGCATTTT
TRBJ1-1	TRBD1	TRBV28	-	CASSTRTGPDTEAFF	TGTGCCAGCAGTACCCGGACAGGGCCGGACACTGAAGCTTTCTTT
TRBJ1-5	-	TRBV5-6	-	CASSLTLDSNQPQHF	TGTGCCAGCAGCCTGACACTAGATAGCAATCAGCCCCAGCATTTT
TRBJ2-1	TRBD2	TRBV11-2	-	CASSFGTSTYNEQFF	TGTGCCAGCAGCTTTGGGACTAGTACCTACAATGAGCAGTTCTTC
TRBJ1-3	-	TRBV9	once	CASSARQSSGNTIYF	TGTGCCAGCAGCGCTAGACAGAGCTCTGGAAACACCATATATTTT
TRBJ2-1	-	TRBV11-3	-	CASSLDRGASYNEQFF	TGTGCCAGCAGCTTAGATCGAGGCGCGTCCTACAATGAGCAGTTCTTC
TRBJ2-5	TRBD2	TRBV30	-	CAWIRPTSGGETQYF	TGTGCCTGGATCCGCCCGACTAGCGGGGGAGAGACCCAGTACTTC
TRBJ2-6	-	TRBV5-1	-	CASSVGVGANVLTF	TGCGCCAGCAGTGTGGGAGTTGGGGCCAACGTCCTGACTTTC